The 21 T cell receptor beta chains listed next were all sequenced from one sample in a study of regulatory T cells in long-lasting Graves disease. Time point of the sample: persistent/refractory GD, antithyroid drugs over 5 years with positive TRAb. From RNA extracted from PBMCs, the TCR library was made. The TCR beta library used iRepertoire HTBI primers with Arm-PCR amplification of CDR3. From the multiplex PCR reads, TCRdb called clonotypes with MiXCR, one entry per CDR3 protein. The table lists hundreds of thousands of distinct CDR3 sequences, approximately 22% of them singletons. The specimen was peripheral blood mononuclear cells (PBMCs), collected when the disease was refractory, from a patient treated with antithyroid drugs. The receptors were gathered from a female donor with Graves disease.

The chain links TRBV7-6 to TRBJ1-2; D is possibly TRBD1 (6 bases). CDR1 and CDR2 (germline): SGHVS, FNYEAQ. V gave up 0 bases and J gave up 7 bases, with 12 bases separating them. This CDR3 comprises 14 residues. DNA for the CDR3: TGTGCCAGCAGCTTAGCGAGGGGGGGGGCTGGCTACACCTTC. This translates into CASSLARGGAGYTF. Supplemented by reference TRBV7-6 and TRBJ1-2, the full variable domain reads GAGVSQSPRYKVTKRGQDVALRCDPISGHVSLYWYRQALGQGPEFLTYFNYEAQQDKSGLPNDRFSAERPEGSISTLTIQRTEQRDSAMYRCASSLARGGAGYTFGSGTRLTVV.

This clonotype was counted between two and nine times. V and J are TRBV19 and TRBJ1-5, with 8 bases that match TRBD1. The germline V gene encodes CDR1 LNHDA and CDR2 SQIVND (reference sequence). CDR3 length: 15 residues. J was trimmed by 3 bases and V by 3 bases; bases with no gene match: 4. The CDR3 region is CASSMGQAPNQPQHF. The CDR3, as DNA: TGTGCCAGTAGTATGGGACAGGCCCCCAATCAGCCCCAGCATTTT.

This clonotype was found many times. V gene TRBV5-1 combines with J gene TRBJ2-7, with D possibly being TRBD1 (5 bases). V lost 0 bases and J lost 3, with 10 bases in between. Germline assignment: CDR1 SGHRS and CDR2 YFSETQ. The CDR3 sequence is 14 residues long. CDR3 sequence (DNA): TGCGCCAGCAGCTTGGTCTACAGGAGCTACGAGCAGTACTTC. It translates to CASSLVYRSYEQYF.

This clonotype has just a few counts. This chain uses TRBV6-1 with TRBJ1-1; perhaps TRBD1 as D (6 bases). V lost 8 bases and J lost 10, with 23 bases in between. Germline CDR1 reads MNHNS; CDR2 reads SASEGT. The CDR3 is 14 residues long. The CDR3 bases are TGTGCCAGCTCCTCGGCACAGGGTAGCCTGGGAGCTTTCTTT. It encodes CASSSAQGSLGAFF.

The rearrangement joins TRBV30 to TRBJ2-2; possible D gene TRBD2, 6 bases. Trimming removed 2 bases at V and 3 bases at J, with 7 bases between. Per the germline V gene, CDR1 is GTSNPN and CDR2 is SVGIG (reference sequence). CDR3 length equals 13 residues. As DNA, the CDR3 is TGTGCCTGGAGTCCTAGCGACACCGGGGAGCTGTTTTTT. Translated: CAWSPSDTGELFF.

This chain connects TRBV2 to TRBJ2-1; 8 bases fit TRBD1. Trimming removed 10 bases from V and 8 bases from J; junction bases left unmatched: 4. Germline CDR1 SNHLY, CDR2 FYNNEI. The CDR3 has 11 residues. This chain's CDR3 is CAIGQGHEQFF. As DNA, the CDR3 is TGTGCCATTGGACAGGGCCATGAGCAGTTCTTC.

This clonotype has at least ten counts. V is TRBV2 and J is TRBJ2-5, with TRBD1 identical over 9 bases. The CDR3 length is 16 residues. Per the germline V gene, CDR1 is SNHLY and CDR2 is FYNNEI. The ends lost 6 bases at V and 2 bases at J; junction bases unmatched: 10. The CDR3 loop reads CASSETGQGFQETQYF. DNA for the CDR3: TGTGCCAGCAGCGAAACGGGACAGGGCTTTCAAGAGACCCAGTACTTC. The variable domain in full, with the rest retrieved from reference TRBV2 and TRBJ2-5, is EPEVTQTPSHQVTQMGQEVILRCVPISNHLYFYWYRQILGQKVEFLVSFYNNEISEKSEIFDDQFSVERPDGSNFTLKIRSTKLEDSAMYFCASSETGQGFQETQYFGPGTRLLVL.

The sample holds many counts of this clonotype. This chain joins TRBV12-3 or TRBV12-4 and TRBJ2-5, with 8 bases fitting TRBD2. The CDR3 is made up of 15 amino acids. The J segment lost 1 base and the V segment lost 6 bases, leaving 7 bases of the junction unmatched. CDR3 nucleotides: TGTGCCAGCAGATCCGGAGCGGGGGTCCAAGAGACCCAGTACTTC. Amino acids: CASRSGAGVQETQYF.

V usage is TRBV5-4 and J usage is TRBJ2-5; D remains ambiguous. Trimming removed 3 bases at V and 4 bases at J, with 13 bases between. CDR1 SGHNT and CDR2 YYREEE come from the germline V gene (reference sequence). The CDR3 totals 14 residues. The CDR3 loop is CASSSRRWGETQYF. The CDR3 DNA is TGTGCCAGCAGCTCCCGACGGTGGGGAGAGACCCAGTACTTC.

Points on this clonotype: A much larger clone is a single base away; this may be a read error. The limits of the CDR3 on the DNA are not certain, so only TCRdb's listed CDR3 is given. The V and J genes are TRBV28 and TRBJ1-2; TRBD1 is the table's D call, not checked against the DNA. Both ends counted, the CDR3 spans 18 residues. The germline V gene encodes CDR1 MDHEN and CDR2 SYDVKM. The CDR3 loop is CASSSSRVRGPVLDGYTF.

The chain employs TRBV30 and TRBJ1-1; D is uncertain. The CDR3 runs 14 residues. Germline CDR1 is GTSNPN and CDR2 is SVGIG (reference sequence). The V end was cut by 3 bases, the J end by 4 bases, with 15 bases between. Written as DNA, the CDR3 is TGTGCCTGGAGCGGGCAGGTGGGTTTCACTGAAGCTTTCTTT. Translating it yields CAWSGQVGFTEAFF.

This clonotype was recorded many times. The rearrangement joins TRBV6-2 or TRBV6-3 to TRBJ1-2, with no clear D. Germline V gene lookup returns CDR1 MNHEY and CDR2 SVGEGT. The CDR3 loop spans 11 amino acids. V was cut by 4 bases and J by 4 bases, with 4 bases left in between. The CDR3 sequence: CASSWSYGYTF. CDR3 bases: TGTGCCAGCAGTTGGTCCTATGGCTACACCTTC.

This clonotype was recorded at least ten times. CDR3 in amino acids: CASSPDRGIHQPQHF. CDR3 coding DNA: TGTGCCAGCAGCCCGGACAGGGGTATCCATCAGCCCCAGCATTTT. The V call is TRBV11-2, the J call TRBJ1-5; TRBD1 agrees at 9 bases. The germline gives CDR1 SGHAT, CDR2 FQNNGV. The CDR3 consists of 15 residues. J lost 5 bases, V lost 5 bases, and 7 bases had no gene match.

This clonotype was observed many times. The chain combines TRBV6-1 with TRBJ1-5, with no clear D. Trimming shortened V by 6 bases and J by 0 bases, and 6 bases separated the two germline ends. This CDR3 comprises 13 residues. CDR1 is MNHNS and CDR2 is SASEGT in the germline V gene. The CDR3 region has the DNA TGTGCCAGCAGAGGGAGTAGCAATCAGCCCCAGCATTTT. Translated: CASRGSSNQPQHF.

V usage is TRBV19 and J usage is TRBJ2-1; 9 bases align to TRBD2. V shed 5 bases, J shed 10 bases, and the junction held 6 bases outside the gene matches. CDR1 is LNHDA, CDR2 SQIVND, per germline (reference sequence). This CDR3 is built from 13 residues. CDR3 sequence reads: CASSLGLAHEQFF. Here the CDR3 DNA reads TGTGCCAGTAGTCTGGGACTAGCACACGAGCAGTTCTTC.

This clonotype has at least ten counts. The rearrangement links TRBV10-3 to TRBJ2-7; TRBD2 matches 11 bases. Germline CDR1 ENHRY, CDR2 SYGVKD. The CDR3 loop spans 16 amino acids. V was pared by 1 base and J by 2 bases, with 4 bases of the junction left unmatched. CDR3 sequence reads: CAISEFETSGTYEQYF. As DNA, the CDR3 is TGTGCCATCAGTGAGTTTGAGACTAGCGGGACCTACGAGCAGTACTTC.

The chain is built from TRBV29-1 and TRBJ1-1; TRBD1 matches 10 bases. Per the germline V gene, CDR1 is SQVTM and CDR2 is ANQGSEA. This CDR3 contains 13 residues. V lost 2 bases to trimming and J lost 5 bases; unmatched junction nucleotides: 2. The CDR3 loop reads CSVEMGQGTEAFF. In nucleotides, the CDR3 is TGCAGCGTTGAAATGGGACAGGGGACTGAAGCTTTCTTT.

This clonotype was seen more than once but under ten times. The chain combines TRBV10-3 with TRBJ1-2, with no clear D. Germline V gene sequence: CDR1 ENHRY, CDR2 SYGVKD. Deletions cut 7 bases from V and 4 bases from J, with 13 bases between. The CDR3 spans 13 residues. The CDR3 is CAITPAHGYGYTF. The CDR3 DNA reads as TGTGCCATCACCCCGGCGCACGGCTATGGCTACACCTTC.

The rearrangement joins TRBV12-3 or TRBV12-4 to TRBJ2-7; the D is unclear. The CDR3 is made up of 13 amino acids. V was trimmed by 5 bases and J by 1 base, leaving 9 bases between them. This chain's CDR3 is CASSAMGSYEQYF. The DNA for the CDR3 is TGTGCCAGCAGTGCCATGGGTTCCTACGAGCAGTACTTC.

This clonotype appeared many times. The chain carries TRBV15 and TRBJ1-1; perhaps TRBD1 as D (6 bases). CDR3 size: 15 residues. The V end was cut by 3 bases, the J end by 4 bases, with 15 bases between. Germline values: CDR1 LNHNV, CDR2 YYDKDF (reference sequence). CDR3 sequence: CATSRGGGVSTEAFF. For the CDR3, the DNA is TGTGCCACCAGCAGGGGGGGGGGCGTGAGCACTGAAGCTTTCTTT.

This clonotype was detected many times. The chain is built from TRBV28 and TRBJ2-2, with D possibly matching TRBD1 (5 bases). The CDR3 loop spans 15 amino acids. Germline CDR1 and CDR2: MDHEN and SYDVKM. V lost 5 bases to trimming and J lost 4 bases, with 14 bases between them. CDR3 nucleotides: TGTGCCAGCAGTGTGTCAGGGATTCGCACCGGGGAGCTGTTTTTT. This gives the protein CASSVSGIRTGELFF.